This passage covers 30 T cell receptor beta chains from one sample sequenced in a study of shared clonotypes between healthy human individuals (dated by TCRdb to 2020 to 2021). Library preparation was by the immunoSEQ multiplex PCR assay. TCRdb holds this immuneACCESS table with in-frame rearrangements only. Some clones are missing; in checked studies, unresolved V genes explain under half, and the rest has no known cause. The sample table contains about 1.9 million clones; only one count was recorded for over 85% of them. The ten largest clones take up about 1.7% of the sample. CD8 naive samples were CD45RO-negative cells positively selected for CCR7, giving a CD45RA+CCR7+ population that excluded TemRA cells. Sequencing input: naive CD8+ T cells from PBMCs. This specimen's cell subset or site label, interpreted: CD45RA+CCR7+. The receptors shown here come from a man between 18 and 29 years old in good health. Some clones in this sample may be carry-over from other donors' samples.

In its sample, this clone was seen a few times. CDR3 sequence: CASSPWQATNEKLFF. Here the CDR3 DNA reads TGTGCCAGCAGCCCCTGGCAGGCAACTAATGAAAAACTGTTTTTT. This chain uses TRBV27 with TRBJ1-4; D not resolved. The germline V gene encodes CDR1 MNHEY and CDR2 SMNVEV (reference sequence). V was clipped by 6 bases and J by 0 bases, with 11 bases between them. The CDR3 contains 15 residues. The variable domain in full, completed from reference TRBV27 and TRBJ1-4, reads EAQVTQNPRYLITVTGKKLTVTCSQNMNHEYMSWYRQDPGLGLRQIYYSMNVEVTDKGDVPEGYKVSRKEKRNFPLILESPSPNQTSLYFCASSPWQATNEKLFFGSGTQLSVL.

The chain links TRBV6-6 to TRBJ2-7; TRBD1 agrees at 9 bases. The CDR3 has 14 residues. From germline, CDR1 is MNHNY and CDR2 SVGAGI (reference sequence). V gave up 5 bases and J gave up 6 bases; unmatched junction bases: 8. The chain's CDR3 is CASSPGTGRIEQYF. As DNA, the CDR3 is TGTGCCAGCAGTCCCGGGACAGGGAGGATCGAGCAGTACTTC.

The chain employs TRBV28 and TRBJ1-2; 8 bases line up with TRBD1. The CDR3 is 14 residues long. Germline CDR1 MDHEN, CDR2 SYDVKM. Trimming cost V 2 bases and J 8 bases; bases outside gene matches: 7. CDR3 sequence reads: CASSLLRTGSGYTF. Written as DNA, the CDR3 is TGTGCCAGCAGTTTACTCCGGACAGGGAGCGGCTACACCTTC.

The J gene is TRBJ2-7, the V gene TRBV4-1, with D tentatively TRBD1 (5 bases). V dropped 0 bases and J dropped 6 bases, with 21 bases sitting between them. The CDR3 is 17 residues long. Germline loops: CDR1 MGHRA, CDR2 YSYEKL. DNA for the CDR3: TGCGCCAGCAGCCAAGATCCCGACAGAACTGGGTTTGGCGAGCAGTACTTC. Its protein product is CASSQDPDRTGFGEQYF.

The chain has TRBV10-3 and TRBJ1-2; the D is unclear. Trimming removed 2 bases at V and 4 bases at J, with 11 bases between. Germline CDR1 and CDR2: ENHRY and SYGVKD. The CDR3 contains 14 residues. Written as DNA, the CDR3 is TGTGCCATCAGTGAGGGCGTCAGCCCCTATGGCTACACCTTC. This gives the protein CAISEGVSPYGYTF.

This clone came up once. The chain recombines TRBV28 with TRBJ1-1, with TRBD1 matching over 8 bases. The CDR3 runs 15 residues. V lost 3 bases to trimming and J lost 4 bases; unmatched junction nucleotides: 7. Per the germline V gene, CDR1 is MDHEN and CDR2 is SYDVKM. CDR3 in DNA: TGTGCCAGCAGTTTCGGACAGGGAGGGGGCACTGAAGCTTTCTTT. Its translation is CASSFGQGGGTEAFF.

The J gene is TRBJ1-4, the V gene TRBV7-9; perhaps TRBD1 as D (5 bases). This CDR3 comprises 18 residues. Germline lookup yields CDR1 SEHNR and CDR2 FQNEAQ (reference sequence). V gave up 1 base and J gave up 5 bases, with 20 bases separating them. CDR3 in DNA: TGTGCCAGCAGCTTAGGCCTTATAGACAGATCCAAGAATGAAAAACTGTTTTTT. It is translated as CASSLGLIDRSKNEKLFF.

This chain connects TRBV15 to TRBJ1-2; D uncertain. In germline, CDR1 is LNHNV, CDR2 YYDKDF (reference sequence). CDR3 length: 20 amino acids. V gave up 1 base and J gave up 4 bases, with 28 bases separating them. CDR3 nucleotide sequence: TGTGCCACCAGCAGAGGCCCCCCAAATAGACTGATTGAGGGTTTCTATGGCTACACCTTC. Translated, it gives CATSRGPPNRLIEGFYGYTF.

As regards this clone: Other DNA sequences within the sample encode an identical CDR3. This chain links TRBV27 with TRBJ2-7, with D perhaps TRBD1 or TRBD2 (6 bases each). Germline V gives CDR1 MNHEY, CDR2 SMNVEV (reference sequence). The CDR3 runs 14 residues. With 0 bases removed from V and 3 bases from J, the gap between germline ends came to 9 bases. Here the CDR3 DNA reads TGTGCCAGCAGTTTATCAGGGGGAGGCTACGAGCAGTACTTC. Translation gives CASSLSGGGYEQYF.

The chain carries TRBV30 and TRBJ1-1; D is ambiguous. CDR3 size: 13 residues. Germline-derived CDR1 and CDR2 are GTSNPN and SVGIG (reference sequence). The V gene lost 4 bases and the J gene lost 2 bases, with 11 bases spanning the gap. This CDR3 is CAWTPSSNTEAFF. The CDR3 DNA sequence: TGTGCCTGGACCCCAAGTTCAAACACTGAAGCTTTCTTT. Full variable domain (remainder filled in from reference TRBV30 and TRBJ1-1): SQTIHQWPATLVQPVGSPLSLECTVEGTSNPNLYWYRQAAGRGLQLLFYSVGIGQISSEVPQNLSASRPQDRQFILSSKKLLLSDSGFYLCAWTPSSNTEAFFGQGTRLTVV.

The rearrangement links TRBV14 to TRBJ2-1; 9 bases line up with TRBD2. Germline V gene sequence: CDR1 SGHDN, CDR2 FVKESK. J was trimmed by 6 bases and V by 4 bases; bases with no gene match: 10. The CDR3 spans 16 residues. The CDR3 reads CASSPRPGTSLNEQFF. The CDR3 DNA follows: TGTGCCAGCAGCCCCCGCCCCGGGACTAGCCTCAATGAGCAGTTCTTC. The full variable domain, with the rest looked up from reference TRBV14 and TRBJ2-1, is EAGVTQFPSHSVIEKGQTVTLRCDPISGHDNLYWYRRVMGKEIKFLLHFVKESKQDESGMPNNRFLAERTGGTYSTLKVQPAELEDSGVYFCASSPRPGTSLNEQFFGPGTRLTVL.

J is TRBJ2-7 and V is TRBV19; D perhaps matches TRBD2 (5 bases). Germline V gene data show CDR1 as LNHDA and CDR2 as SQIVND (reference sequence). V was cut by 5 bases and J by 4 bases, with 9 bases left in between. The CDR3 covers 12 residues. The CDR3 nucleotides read TGTGCCAGTAGTTGGGGAGATTACGAGCAGTACTTC. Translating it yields CASSWGDYEQYF.

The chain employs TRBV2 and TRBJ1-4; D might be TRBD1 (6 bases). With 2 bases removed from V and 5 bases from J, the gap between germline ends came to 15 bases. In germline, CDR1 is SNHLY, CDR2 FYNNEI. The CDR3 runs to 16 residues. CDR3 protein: CASSELRTGKNEKLFF. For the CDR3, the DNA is TGTGCCAGCAGTGAATTAAGAACAGGGAAAAATGAAAAACTGTTTTTT.

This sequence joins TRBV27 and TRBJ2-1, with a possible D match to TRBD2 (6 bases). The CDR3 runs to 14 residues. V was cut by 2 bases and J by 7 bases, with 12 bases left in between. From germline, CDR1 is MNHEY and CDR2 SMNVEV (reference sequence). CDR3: CASSLTSQPNEQFF. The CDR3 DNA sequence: TGTGCCAGCAGTTTAACTAGCCAGCCTAATGAGCAGTTCTTC.

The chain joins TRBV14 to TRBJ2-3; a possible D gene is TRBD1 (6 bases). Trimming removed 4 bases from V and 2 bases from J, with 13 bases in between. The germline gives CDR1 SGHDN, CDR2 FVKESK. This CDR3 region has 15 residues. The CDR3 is CASSLGAHFTDTQYF. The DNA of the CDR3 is TGTGCCAGCAGCCTGGGGGCTCACTTCACAGATACGCAGTATTTT.

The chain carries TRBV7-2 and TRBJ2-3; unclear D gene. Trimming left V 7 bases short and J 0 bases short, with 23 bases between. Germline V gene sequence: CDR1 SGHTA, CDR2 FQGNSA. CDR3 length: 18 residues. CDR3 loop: CASTQKHSIMSSTDTQYF. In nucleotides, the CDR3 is TGTGCCAGCACTCAAAAACACAGTATTATGTCTAGCACAGATACGCAGTATTTT.

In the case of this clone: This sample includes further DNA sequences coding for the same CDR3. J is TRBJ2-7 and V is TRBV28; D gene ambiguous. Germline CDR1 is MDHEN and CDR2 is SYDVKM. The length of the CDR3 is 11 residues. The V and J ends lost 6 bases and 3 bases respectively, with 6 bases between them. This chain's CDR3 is CASSPHYEQYF. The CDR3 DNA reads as TGTGCCAGCAGCCCCCACTACGAGCAGTACTTC.

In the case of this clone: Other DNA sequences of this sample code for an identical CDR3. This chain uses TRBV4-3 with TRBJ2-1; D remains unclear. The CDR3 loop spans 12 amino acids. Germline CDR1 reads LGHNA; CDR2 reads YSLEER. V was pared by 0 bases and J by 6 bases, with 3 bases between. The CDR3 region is CASSQEGNEQFF. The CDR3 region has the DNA TGCGCCAGCAGCCAAGAAGGCAATGAGCAGTTCTTC.

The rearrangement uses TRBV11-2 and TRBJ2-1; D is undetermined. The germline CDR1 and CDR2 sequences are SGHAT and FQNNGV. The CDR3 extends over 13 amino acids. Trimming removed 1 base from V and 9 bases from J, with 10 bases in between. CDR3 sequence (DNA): TGTGCCAGCAGCTTAGCCCGGGTTCGTGAGCAGTTCTTC. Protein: CASSLARVREQFF.

DNA of the CDR3: TGTGCCAGCTCCACCTCGGAGGGCTACGAGCAGTACTTC. As protein: CASSTSEGYEQYF. The V call is TRBV27, the J call TRBJ2-7; D possibly corresponds to TRBD2 (6 bases). Trimming removed 8 bases from V and 3 bases from J, with 14 bases in between. This CDR3 region has 13 residues. Germline V gene lookup returns CDR1 MNHEY and CDR2 SMNVEV (reference sequence).

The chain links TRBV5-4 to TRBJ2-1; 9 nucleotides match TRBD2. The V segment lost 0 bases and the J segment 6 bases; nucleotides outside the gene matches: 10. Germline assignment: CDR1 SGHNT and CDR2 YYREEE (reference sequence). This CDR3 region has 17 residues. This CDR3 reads CASSLVNSGSLINEQFF. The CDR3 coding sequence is TGTGCCAGCAGCTTGGTTAATAGCGGGAGTCTAATCAATGAGCAGTTCTTC. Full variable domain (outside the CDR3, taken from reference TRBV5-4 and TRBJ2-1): ETGVTQSPTHLIKTRGQQVTLRCSSQSGHNTVSWYQQALGQGPQFIFQYYREEENGRGNFPPRFSGLQFPNYSSELNVNALELDDSALYLCASSLVNSGSLINEQFFGPGTRLTVL.

CDR3 coding DNA: TGTGCCAGCAGCAAGGGCATTCGGCGCGCGTCCATGAACACTGAAGCTTTCTTT. Its protein product is CASSKGIRRASMNTEAFF. The chain employs TRBV5-6 and TRBJ1-1; unclear D gene. In germline, CDR1 is SGHDT, CDR2 YYEEEE. The CDR3 extends over 18 amino acids. V gave up 4 bases and J gave up 0 bases, with 22 bases separating them.

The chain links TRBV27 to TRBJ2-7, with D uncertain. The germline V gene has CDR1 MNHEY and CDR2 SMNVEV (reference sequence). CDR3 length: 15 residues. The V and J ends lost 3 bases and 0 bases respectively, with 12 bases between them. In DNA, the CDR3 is TGTGCCAGCAGTTTCCAAGGAGCACGCTCCTACGAGCAGTACTTC. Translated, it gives CASSFQGARSYEQYF.

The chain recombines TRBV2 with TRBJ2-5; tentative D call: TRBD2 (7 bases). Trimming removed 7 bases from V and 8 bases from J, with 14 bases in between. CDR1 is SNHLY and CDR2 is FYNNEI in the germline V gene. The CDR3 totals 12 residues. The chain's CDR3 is CASNEGGLTQYF. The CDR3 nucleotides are TGTGCCAGCAACGAGGGGGGGCTTACCCAGTACTTC.

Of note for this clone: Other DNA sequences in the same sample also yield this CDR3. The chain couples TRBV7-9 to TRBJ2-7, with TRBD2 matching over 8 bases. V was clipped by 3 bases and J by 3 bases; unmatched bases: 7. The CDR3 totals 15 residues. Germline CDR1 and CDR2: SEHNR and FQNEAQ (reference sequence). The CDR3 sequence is CASSFGLAGGYEQYF. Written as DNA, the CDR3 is TGTGCCAGCAGCTTTGGGCTAGCGGGTGGCTACGAGCAGTACTTC. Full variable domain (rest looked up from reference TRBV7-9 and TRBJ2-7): DTGVSQNPRHKITKRGQNVTFRCDPISEHNRLYWYRQTLGQGPEFLTYFQNEAQLEKSRLLSDRFSAERPKGSFSTLEIQRTEQGDSAMYLCASSFGLAGGYEQYFGPGTRLTVT.

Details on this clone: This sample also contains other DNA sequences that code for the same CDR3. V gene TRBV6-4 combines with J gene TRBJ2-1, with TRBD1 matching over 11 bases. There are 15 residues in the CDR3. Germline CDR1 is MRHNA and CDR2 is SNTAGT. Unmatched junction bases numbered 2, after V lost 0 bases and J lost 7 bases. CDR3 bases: TGTGCCAGCAGTGACTCGGGGACAGGGGGGAATGAGCAGTTCTTC. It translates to CASSDSGTGGNEQFF.

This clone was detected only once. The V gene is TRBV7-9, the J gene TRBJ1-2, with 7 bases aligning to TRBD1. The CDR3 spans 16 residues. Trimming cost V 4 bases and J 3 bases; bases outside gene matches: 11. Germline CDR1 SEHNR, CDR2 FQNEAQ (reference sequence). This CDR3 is CASSSNTGEGDYGYTF. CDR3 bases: TGTGCCAGCAGCTCGAACACAGGGGAAGGAGACTATGGCTACACCTTC.

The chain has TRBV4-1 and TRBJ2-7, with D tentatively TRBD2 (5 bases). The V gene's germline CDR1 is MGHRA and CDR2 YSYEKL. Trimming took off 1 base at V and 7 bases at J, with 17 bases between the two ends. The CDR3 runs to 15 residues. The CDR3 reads CASSQVVMSSGEQYF. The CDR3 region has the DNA TGCGCCAGCAGCCAAGTCGTGATGTCCTCGGGGGAGCAGTACTTC.

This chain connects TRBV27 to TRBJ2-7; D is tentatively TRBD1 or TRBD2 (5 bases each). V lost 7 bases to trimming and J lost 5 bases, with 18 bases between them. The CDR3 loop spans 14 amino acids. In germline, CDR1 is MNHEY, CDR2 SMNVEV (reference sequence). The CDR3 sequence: CASNPQGAPHEQYF. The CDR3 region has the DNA TGTGCCAGCAATCCTCAGGGAGCTCCCCACGAGCAGTACTTC.

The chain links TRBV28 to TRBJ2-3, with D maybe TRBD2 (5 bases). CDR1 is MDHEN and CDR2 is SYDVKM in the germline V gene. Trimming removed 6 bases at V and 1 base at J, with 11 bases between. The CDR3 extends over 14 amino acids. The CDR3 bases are TGTGCCAGCAGACTAGGGATTCGCACAGATACGCAGTATTTT. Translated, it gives CASRLGIRTDTQYF.